The clone carrying this TCR beta chain occurred once. Sequencing used immunoSEQ v3. TCRdb's copy holds only in-frame clones and misses some; the assay was immunoSEQ multiplex PCR. Of 45,000 to 75,000 clones in the sample, 55% to 70% were seen once. CDR1 is LNHNV and CDR2 is YYDKDF in the germline V gene (reference sequence). V dropped 5 bases and J dropped 0 bases, with 8 bases sitting between them. The length of the CDR3 is 14 residues. This entry comes from a study of TIL therapy for anti-PD-1-resistant metastatic lung cancer. Stated time point: pre-treatment sample, taken before nivolumab and TIL therapy. Adults with stage 4 NSCLC were enrolled in a phase I trial.

This sequence originates from a person aged 25 to 85 with non-small cell lung cancer. The chain carries TRBV15 and TRBJ1-5; D not certain. The source was blood, collected at baseline. The CDR3 region has the DNA TGTGCCACCAGCCGGGATTATAGCAATCAGCCCCAGCATTTT. As protein: CATSRDYSNQPQHF.